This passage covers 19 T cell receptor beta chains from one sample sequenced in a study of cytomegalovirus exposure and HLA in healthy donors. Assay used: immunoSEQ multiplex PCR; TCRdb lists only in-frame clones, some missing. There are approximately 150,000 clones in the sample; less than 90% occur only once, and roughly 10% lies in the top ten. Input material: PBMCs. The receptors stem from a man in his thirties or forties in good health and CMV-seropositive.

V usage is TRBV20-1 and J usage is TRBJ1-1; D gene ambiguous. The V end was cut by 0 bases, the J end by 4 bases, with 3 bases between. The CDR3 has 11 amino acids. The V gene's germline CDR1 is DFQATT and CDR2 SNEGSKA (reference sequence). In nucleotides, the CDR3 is TGCAGTGCTAGAGATAGCACTGAAGCTTTCTTT. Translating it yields CSARDSTEAFF.

The CDR3 is CASSLGRLMSTEAFF. In DNA, the CDR3 is TGTGCCAGCAGCTTAGGGCGGCTGATGAGCACTGAAGCTTTCTTT. The chain combines TRBV7-9 with TRBJ1-1; no definite D call. This CDR3 region has 15 residues. The ends were cut back, 1 base at V and 4 bases at J, with 13 bases in the middle. The V gene's germline CDR1 is SEHNR and CDR2 FQNEAQ (reference sequence).

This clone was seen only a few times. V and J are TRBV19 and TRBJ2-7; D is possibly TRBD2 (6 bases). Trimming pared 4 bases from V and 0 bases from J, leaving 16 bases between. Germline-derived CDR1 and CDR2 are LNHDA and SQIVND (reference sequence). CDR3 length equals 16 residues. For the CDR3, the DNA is TGTGCCAGTAGTAGTGGCGGCGGGAAGAGCTCCTACGAGCAGTACTTC. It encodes CASSSGGGKSSYEQYF.

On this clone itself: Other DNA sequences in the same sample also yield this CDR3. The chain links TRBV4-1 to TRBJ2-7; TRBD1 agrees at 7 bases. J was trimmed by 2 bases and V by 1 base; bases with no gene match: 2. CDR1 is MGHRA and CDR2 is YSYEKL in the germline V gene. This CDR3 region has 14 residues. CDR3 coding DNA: TGCGCCAGCAGCCAAGGACAGGGAACCTACGAGCAGTACTTC. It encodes CASSQGQGTYEQYF.

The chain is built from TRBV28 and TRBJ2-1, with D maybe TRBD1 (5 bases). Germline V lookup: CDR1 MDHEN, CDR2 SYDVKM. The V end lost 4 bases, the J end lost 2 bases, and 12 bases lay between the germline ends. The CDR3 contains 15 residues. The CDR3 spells CASSSLDTAYNEQFF. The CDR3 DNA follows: TGTGCCAGCAGTTCGTTGGACACAGCCTACAATGAGCAGTTCTTC.

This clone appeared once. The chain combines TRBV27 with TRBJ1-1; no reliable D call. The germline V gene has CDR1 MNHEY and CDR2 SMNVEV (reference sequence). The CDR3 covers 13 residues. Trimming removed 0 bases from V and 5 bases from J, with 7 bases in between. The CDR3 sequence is CASSLSGRTEAFF. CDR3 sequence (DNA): TGTGCCAGCAGTTTATCTGGGAGAACTGAAGCTTTCTTT.

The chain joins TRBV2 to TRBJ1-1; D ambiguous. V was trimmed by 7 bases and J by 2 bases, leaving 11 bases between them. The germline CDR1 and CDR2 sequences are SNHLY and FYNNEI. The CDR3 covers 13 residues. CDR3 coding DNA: TGTGCCAGCAAGCGGGAGACTAACACTGAAGCTTTCTTT. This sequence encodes CASKRETNTEAFF.

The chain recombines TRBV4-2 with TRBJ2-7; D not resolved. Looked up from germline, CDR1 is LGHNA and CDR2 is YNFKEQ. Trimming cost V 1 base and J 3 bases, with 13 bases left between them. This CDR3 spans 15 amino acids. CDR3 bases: TGTGCCAGCAGCCAAGTGTCCACTACCGGCTACGAGCAGTACTTC. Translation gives CASSQVSTTGYEQYF.

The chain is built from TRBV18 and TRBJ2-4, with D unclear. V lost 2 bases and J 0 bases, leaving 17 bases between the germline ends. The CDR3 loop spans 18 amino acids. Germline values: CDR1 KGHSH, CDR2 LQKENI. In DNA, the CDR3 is TGTGCCAGCTCACCAAATCGATCGCAGGATCTAGCCAAAAACATTCAGTACTTC. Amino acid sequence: CASSPNRSQDLAKNIQYF.

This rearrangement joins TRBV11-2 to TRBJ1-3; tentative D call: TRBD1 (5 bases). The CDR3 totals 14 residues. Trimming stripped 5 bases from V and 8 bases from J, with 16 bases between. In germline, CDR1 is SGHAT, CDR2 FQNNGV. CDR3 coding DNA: TGTGCCAGCAGCCTCAGGGTTAGAGGATACACCATATATTTT. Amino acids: CASSLRVRGYTIYF.

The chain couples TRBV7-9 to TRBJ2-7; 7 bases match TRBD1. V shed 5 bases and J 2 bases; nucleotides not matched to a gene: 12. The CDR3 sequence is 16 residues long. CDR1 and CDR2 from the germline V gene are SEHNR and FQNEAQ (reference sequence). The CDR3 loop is CASSTSPGQSTYEQYF. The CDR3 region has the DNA TGTGCCAGCAGCACCAGTCCGGGACAGTCGACCTACGAGCAGTACTTC.

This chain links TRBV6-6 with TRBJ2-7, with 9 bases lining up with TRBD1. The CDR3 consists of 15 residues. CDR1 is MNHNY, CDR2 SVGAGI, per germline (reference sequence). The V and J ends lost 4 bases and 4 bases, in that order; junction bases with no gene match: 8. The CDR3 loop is CASSSEQGARYEQYF. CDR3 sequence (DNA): TGTGCCAGCAGTTCGGAACAGGGGGCGCGGTACGAGCAGTACTTC.

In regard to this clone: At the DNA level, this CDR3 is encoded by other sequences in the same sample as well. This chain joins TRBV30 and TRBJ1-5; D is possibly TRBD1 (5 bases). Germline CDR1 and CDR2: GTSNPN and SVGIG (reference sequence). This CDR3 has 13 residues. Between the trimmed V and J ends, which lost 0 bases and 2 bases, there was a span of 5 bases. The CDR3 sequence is CAWSVGGNQPQHF. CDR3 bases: TGTGCCTGGAGTGTAGGGGGCAATCAGCCCCAGCATTTT.

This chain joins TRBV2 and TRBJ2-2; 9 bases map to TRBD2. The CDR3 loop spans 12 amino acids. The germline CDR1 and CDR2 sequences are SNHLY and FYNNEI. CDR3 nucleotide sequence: TGTGCTACCGCGGGGGGGCCCGGGGAGCTGTTTTTT. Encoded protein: CATAGGPGELFF. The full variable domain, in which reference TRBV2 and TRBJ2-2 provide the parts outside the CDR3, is EPEVTQTPSHQVTQMGQEVILRCVPISNHLYFYWYRQILGQKVEFLVSFYNNEISEKSEIFDDQFSVERPDGSNFTLKIRSTKLEDSAMYFCATAGGPGELFFGEGSRLTVL.

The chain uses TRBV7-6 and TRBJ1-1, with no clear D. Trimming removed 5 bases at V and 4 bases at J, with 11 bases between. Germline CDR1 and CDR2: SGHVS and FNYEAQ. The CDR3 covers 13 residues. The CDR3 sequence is CASSQSGSTEAFF. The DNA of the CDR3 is TGTGCCAGCAGCCAATCGGGGTCCACTGAAGCTTTCTTT.

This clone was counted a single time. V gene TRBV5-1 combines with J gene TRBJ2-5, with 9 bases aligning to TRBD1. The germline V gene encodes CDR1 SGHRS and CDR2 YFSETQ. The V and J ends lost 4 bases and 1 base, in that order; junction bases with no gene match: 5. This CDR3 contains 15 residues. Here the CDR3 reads CASSPEDRGQETQYF. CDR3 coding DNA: TGCGCCAGCAGCCCCGAGGACAGGGGCCAAGAGACCCAGTACTTC.

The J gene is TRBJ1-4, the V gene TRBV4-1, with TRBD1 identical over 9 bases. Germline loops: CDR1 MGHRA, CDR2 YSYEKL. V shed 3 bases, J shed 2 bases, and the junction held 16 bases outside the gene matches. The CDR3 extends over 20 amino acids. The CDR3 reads CASSQTVVNRGRGTNEKLFF. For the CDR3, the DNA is TGCGCCAGCAGCCAGACCGTGGTAAACAGGGGGCGCGGGACTAATGAAAAACTGTTTTTT.

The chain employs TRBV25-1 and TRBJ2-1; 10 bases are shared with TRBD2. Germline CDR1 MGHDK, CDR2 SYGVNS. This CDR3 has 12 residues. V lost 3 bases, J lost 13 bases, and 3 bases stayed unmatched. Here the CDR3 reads CASSDSGRAQFF. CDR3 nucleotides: TGTGCCAGCAGTGACAGCGGGAGGGCTCAGTTCTTC.

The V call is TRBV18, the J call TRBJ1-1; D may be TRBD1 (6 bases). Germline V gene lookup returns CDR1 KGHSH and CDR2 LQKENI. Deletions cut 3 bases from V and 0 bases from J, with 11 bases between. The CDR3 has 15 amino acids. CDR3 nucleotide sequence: TGTGCCAGCTCACCCCGAGGGGGATTGAACACTGAAGCTTTCTTT. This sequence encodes CASSPRGGLNTEAFF.